A single sample is the source of the 19 T cell receptor beta chains below, sequenced in a study of T-cell reconstitution after alpha-beta-depleted transplantation in children (dated by TCRdb to the mid-2010s). The protocol used for the library was PCR. Instrument on record: Illumina HiSeq 2500. To normalize quantification of the TCRbeta repertoire, the TCR libraries were built with molecular barcoding that relied on unique molecular identifiers. The public reads were run again by TCRdb, first through fastp at Q25 and then through MiXCR, and only productive beta chains were kept. Here each entry gathers all rows of one CDR3 protein and keeps the most common genes and DNA. Recorded for this sample are around 96,000 distinct CDR3 sequences; about 12% of them occurred a single time. The ten largest clones take up about 14% of the sample. Sequencing was performed on PBMCs from the stem cell graft donor, taken from the stem cell graft. The receptors shown here come from a human donor who donated a stem cell graft to a child with inherited bone marrow failure.

This clonotype was counted at least ten times. The chain couples TRBV20-1 to TRBJ2-1, with 9 bases lining up with TRBD1. Germline lookup yields CDR1 DFQATT and CDR2 SNEGSKA (reference sequence). The J segment lost 8 bases and the V segment lost 3 bases, leaving 14 bases of the junction unmatched. CDR3 length: 16 residues. The CDR3 DNA is TGCAGTGCTAGTCCCCGGAGGACAGGGGAGTTAGATGAGCAGTTCTTC. Its protein is CSASPRRTGELDEQFF.

In this sample, this clonotype turned up many times. The CDR3 DNA reads as TGTGCCACCAGTGACTCAGACACTGAAGCTTTCTTT. Protein product: CATSDSDTEAFF. The chain joins TRBV24-1 to TRBJ1-1; D is unresolved. Germline assignment: CDR1 KGHDR and CDR2 SFDVKD. The CDR3 runs 12 residues. V lost 4 bases and J 3 bases, leaving 5 bases between the germline ends.

The table lists this clonotype with many counts. The chain carries TRBV5-1 and TRBJ2-5, with a weak D call TRBD2 (6 bases). Trimming shortened V by 3 bases and J by 4 bases, and 13 bases separated the two germline ends. The CDR3 consists of 14 residues. Germline-derived CDR1 and CDR2 are SGHRS and YFSETQ. The CDR3 DNA sequence: TGCGCCAGCAGCTCCGGCGGGACGGGAGAGACCCAGTACTTC. Its protein product is CASSSGGTGETQYF. The full variable domain, its missing parts supplied by reference TRBV5-1 and TRBJ2-5, is KAGVTQTPRYLIKTRGQQVTLSCSPISGHRSVSWYQQTPGQGLQFLFEYFSETQRNKGNFPGRFSGRQFSNSRSEMNVSTLELGDSALYLCASSSGGTGETQYFGPGTRLLVL.

At least ten counts were recorded for this clonotype. The CDR3, as DNA: TGCGCCAGCAGCTCCCAGGGTTTCGCTGAAGCTTTCTTT. Translating gives CASSSQGFAEAFF. The V and J genes are TRBV5-1 and TRBJ1-1; D possibly corresponds to TRBD1 (5 bases). Germline V CDR1 and CDR2: SGHRS, YFSETQ. The V end lost 3 bases, the J end lost 6 bases, and 12 bases lay between the germline ends. There are 13 residues in the CDR3.

This clonotype was recorded many times. The chain employs TRBV20-1 and TRBJ2-5; D might be TRBD1 or TRBD2, each matching 6 bases. There are 12 residues in the CDR3. Germline lookup yields CDR1 DFQATT and CDR2 SNEGSKA (reference sequence). Trimming removed 4 bases at V and 4 bases at J, with 10 bases between. The CDR3 reads CSAMGGLETQYF. The CDR3 region has the DNA TGCAGTGCTATGGGGGGCTTAGAGACCCAGTACTTC.

The chain carries TRBV29-1 and TRBJ2-7; D not resolved. V was cut by 6 bases and J by 2 bases, with 17 bases left in between. CDR1 is SQVTM and CDR2 is ANQGSEA in the germline V gene. There are 14 residues in the CDR3. CDR3 nucleotide sequence: TGCAGCGTCGCAGATCCCGGGCCCACCTACGAGCAGTACTTC. Its protein product is CSVADPGPTYEQYF.

This clonotype was picked up many times. This chain connects TRBV5-1 to TRBJ2-3, with D tentatively TRBD1 (5 bases). The germline V gene encodes CDR1 SGHRS and CDR2 YFSETQ. V gave up 4 bases and J gave up 0 bases, with 18 bases separating them. CDR3 size: 17 residues. For the CDR3, the DNA is TGCGCCAGCAGCACCCGCCCGAGACAGATTAGCACAGATACGCAGTATTTT. It yields the protein CASSTRPRQISTDTQYF.

This clonotype occurred many times. This sequence joins TRBV5-1 and TRBJ2-3; TRBD2 matches at 9 bases. V shed 9 bases, J shed 5 bases, and the junction held 10 bases outside the gene matches. The V gene's germline CDR1 is SGHRS and CDR2 YFSETQ. The CDR3 totals 14 residues. The CDR3 sequence: CATREVSGRDTQYF. The DNA of the CDR3 is TGCGCCACCCGAGAGGTTAGCGGGAGAGATACGCAGTATTTT.

This clonotype was recorded at least ten times. J is TRBJ2-1 and V is TRBV9; 9 bases agree with TRBD2. CDR1 SGDLS and CDR2 YYNGEE come from the germline V gene. CDR3 length equals 14 residues. After removal of 4 bases from V and 10 bases from J, the junction contained 9 bases not matched to a gene. In nucleotides, the CDR3 is TGTGCCAGCAGCCCCGGTCTAGCGGGGTTCGAGCAGTTCTTC. Amino acids: CASSPGLAGFEQFF.

This clonotype was counted at least ten times. This chain joins TRBV20-1 and TRBJ2-1; 7 positions agree with TRBD2. CDR1 is DFQATT and CDR2 is SNEGSKA in the germline V gene (reference sequence). V shed 0 bases, J shed 0 bases, and the junction held 14 bases outside the gene matches. This CDR3 spans 19 amino acids. The chain's CDR3 is CSARDLGGYERGSYNEQFF. For the CDR3, the DNA is TGCAGTGCTAGAGACCTGGGGGGGTATGAGAGAGGCTCCTACAATGAGCAGTTCTTC.

This clonotype was counted ten times or more. V usage is TRBV4-2 and J usage is TRBJ2-1, with a possible D match to TRBD2 (6 bases). This CDR3 is built from 13 residues. Germline lookup yields CDR1 LGHNA and CDR2 YNFKEQ. The germline V and J ends were trimmed by 0 bases and 13 bases, with 13 bases remaining between them. The CDR3 reads CASSQDVRGAQFF. The CDR3, as DNA: TGTGCCAGCAGCCAAGATGTGCGCGGGGCTCAGTTCTTC.

This clonotype showed up many times. The rearrangement links TRBV7-8 to TRBJ2-7; D is unclear. Looked up from germline, CDR1 is SGHVS and CDR2 is FQNEAQ. CDR3 length: 15 residues. Trimming cost V 2 bases and J 0 bases, with 11 bases left between them. DNA for the CDR3: TGTGCCAGCAGCTTATCCCTAGGGAACTCCTACGAGCAGTACTTC. The encoded protein is CASSLSLGNSYEQYF.

This clonotype was detected many times. V usage is TRBV15 and J usage is TRBJ2-7, with D perhaps assigned TRBD1 or TRBD2 (6 bases each). With 0 bases removed from V and 4 bases from J, the gap between germline ends came to 13 bases. Germline V lookup: CDR1 LNHNV, CDR2 YYDKDF (reference sequence). The CDR3 is made up of 15 amino acids. The CDR3 spells CATSRDRRGFYEQYF. DNA for the CDR3: TGTGCCACCAGCAGAGACAGGAGGGGGTTTTACGAGCAGTACTTC.

At least ten counts were recorded for this clonotype. The chain employs TRBV2 and TRBJ2-1; 7 bases line up with TRBD1. V was clipped by 1 base and J by 6 bases; unmatched bases: 6. The germline gives CDR1 SNHLY, CDR2 FYNNEI. CDR3 size: 15 residues. CDR3 bases: TGTGCCAGCAGTGAAGGACAGGGTGGTCGCAATGAGCAGTTCTTC. As protein: CASSEGQGGRNEQFF.

In this sample, this clonotype turned up many times. The chain joins TRBV20-1 to TRBJ2-7; possible D gene TRBD2, 5 bases. This CDR3 has 15 amino acids. Trimming cost V 1 base and J 0 bases, with 13 bases left between them. Germline V gene sequence: CDR1 DFQATT, CDR2 SNEGSKA (reference sequence). In DNA form, the CDR3 reads TGCAGTGCTAGAGGAGGGCGTTCAAGCTCCTACGAGCAGTACTTC. It yields the protein CSARGGRSSSYEQYF.

This clonotype has a count of ten or more. The rearrangement joins TRBV20-1 to TRBJ1-1; 9 bases are shared with TRBD1. Germline CDR1 DFQATT, CDR2 SNEGSKA (reference sequence). This CDR3 comprises 14 residues. V shed 0 bases, J shed 5 bases, and the junction held 4 bases outside the gene matches. The CDR3 here is CSARDDRGSTEAFF. Here the CDR3 DNA reads TGCAGTGCTAGAGATGACAGGGGGAGTACTGAAGCTTTCTTT.

This clonotype was recorded at least ten times. V gene TRBV7-9 combines with J gene TRBJ2-1; D is undetermined. CDR3 length: 15 amino acids. With 5 bases removed from V and 7 bases from J, the gap between germline ends came to 18 bases. Germline loops: CDR1 SEHNR, CDR2 FQNEAQ (reference sequence). The chain's CDR3 is CASSPKVRVGNEQFF. The CDR3, as DNA: TGTGCCAGCAGCCCAAAAGTAAGGGTCGGGAATGAGCAGTTCTTC. Filled out from reference TRBV7-9 and TRBJ2-1, the complete variable domain reads DTGVSQNPRHKITKRGQNVTFRCDPISEHNRLYWYRQTLGQGPEFLTYFQNEAQLEKSRLLSDRFSAERPKGSFSTLEIQRTEQGDSAMYLCASSPKVRVGNEQFFGPGTRLTVL.

This clonotype showed up many times. This chain connects TRBV7-9 to TRBJ2-7, with 9 bases matching TRBD1. With 5 bases clipped from V and 5 bases from J, the junction kept 7 bases outside the gene matches. The CDR3 spans 14 residues. Per the germline V gene, CDR1 is SEHNR and CDR2 is FQNEAQ (reference sequence). Written as DNA, the CDR3 is TGTGCCAGCAGCCTCCGGGACAGGGAACACGAGCAGTACTTC. Translated: CASSLRDREHEQYF.

This clonotype was counted at least ten times. The DNA of the CDR3 is TGTGCCAGCAGCCCCGGGGTCACGAACACCGGGGAGCTGTTTTTT. This gives the protein CASSPGVTNTGELFF. The chain combines TRBV7-2 with TRBJ2-2, with D possibly matching TRBD2 (5 bases). CDR1 SGHTA and CDR2 FQGNSA come from the germline V gene. V shed 5 bases and J shed 0 bases, with 10 bases lying between them. CDR3 size: 15 residues.